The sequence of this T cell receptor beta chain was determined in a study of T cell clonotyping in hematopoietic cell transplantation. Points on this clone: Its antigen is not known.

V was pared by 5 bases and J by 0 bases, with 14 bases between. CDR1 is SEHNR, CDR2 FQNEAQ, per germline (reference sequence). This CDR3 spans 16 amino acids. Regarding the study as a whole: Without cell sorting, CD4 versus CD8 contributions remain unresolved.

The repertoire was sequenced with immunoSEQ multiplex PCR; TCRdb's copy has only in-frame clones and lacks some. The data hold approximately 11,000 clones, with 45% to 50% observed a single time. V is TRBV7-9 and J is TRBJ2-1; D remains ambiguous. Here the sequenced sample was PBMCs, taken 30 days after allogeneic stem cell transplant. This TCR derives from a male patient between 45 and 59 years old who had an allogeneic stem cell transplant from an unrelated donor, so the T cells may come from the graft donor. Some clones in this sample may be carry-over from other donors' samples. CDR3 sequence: CASSPRLGHSYNEQFF. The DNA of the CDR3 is TGTGCCAGCAGCCCGCGACTGGGTCACTCCTACAATGAGCAGTTCTTC.